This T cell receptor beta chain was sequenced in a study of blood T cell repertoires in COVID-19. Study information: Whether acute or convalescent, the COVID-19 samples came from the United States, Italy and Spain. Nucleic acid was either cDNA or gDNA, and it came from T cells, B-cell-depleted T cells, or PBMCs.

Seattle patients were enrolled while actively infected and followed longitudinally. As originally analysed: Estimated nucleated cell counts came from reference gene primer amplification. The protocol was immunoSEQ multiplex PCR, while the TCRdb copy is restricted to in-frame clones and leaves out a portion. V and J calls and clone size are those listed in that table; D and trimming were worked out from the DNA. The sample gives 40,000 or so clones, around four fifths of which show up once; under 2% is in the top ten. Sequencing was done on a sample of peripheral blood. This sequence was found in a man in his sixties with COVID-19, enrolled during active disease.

CDR3 protein: CASSLDREDTEAFF. DNA for the CDR3: TGTGCCAGCAGCCTGGACAGGGAAGACACTGAAGCTTTCTTT. This chain uses TRBV7-2 with TRBJ1-1; 8 bases fit TRBD1. CDR1 and CDR2 (germline): SGHTA, FQGNSA. With V trimmed by 5 bases and J by 3 bases, 5 bases remained unmatched. The CDR3 has 14 amino acids.